A single sample gave rise to the 9 T cell receptor beta chains below, sequenced in a study of regulatory T cells in long-lasting Graves disease. Time point of the sample: newly diagnosed GD, antithyroid drugs for less than 3 months. PBMC RNA was the source of the TCR library. Library construction for TCR beta used iRepertoire HTBI primers and Arm-PCR of CDR3 regions. TCRdb reprocessed the multiplex PCR reads with MiXCR, giving one entry per CDR3 protein. The sample lists 580,000 or so distinct CDR3 sequences, about 16% seen once, with around 12% in the top ten. This sample was shared with a second study, whose subject was T cells in Graves' hyperthyroidism and ophthalmopathy.

This specimen was peripheral blood mononuclear cells (PBMCs), taken at new diagnosis, from a patient treated with antithyroid drugs. The receptors stem from a young man with Graves disease.

This clonotype occurred many times. The V and J genes are TRBV18 and TRBJ2-7; D may be TRBD2 (5 bases). The CDR3 runs to 14 residues. Between the trimmed V and J ends, which lost 3 bases and 2 bases, there was a span of 11 bases. Looked up from germline, CDR1 is KGHSH and CDR2 is LQKENI. The CDR3 DNA reads TGTGCCAGCTCACCTCAGACTAACACCTACGAGCAGTACTTC. Translating gives CASSPQTNTYEQYF.

In this sample, this clonotype turned up many times. The V call is TRBV6-5, the J call TRBJ2-7; possibly TRBD1 or TRBD2 for D (5 bases each). Trimming stripped 2 bases from V and 6 bases from J, with 23 bases between. Germline lookup yields CDR1 MNHEY and CDR2 SVGAGI. The CDR3 is 17 residues long. The CDR3 DNA is TGTGCCAGCAGTTACCGCCCGGGACGGAAGACCCTTGGCGAGCAGTACTTC. Amino acid sequence: CASSYRPGRKTLGEQYF.

This clonotype was picked up a small number of times. The chain uses TRBV5-1 and TRBJ2-3; 10 bases agree with TRBD2. V shed 3 bases, J shed 2 bases, and the junction held 12 bases outside the gene matches. The CDR3 sequence is 18 residues long. Germline V lookup: CDR1 SGHRS, CDR2 YFSETQ. CDR3 protein: CASSYTVSSGRPTDTQYF. The CDR3 coding sequence is TGCGCCAGCAGCTACACGGTGTCTAGCGGGAGACCCACAGATACGCAGTATTTT. Looking up the rest from reference TRBV5-1 and TRBJ2-3 gives the full variable domain: KAGVTQTPRYLIKTRGQQVTLSCSPISGHRSVSWYQQTPGQGLQFLFEYFSETQRNKGNFPGRFSGRQFSNSRSEMNVSTLELGDSALYLCASSYTVSSGRPTDTQYFGPGTRLTVL.

The sample holds one count of this clonotype. This chain joins TRBV7-9 and TRBJ2-7; D might be TRBD1 (6 bases). V was clipped by 5 bases and J by 6 bases, with 20 bases between them. Germline CDR1 SEHNR, CDR2 FQNEAQ (reference sequence). The CDR3 is 15 amino acids. In nucleotides, the CDR3 is TGTGCCAGCAGCCCAGTACAGGGTAGTAGGGGCGAGCAGTACTTC. Translation: CASSPVQGSRGEQYF.

The V and J genes are TRBV10-2 and TRBJ2-1, with 10 bases fitting TRBD2. Unmatched junction bases numbered 11, after V lost 6 bases and J lost 15 bases. The CDR3 extends over 13 amino acids. CDR1 and CDR2 from the germline V gene are WSHSY and SAAADI. This chain's CDR3 is CASSPGTSDFRFF. As DNA, the CDR3 is TGCGCCAGCAGCCCCGGGACTAGCGACTTTCGGTTCTTC.

The V call is TRBV7-3, the J call TRBJ2-1; 10 bases are shared with TRBD2. Per germline, CDR1 SGHTA and CDR2 FQGTGA. The junction had 14 bases not matched to a gene; V was cut back by 5 bases and J by 4 bases. The length of the CDR3 is 18 residues. CDR3 DNA: TGTGCCAGCAGCCCCGAGGGGATTAGCGGGAGGTCGTACAATGAGCAGTTCTTC. This gives the protein CASSPEGISGRSYNEQFF. Drawing the rest from reference TRBV7-3 and TRBJ2-1, the complete variable domain is GAGVSQTPSNKVTEKGKYVELRCDPISGHTALYWYRQSLGQGPEFLIYFQGTGAADDSGLPNDRFFAVRPEGSVSTLKIQRTERGDSAVYLCASSPEGISGRSYNEQFFGPGTRLTVL.

This clonotype was seen only a few times. The chain recombines TRBV6-1 with TRBJ2-1; TRBD2 matches 10 bases. The trim removed 1 base at V and 7 bases at J, leaving 4 bases unmatched. Germline loops: CDR1 MNHNS, CDR2 SASEGT. The CDR3 runs to 15 residues. The CDR3 sequence: CASSEEGSGGNEQFF. For the CDR3, the DNA is TGTGCCAGCAGTGAAGAGGGTAGCGGGGGGAATGAGCAGTTCTTC.

This clonotype has only a few counts. CDR3 amino acids: CASGSLAGGYNEQFF. The CDR3 DNA is TGTGCCAGCGGCAGCTTAGCGGGAGGGTACAATGAGCAGTTCTTC. The rearrangement links TRBV6-1 to TRBJ2-1; 11 bases match TRBD2. After removal of 8 bases from V and 4 bases from J, the junction contained 7 bases not matched to a gene. The CDR3 spans 15 residues. Germline V gene data show CDR1 as MNHNS and CDR2 as SASEGT.

This clonotype has a count of ten or more. V gene TRBV27 combines with J gene TRBJ2-1; TRBD1 aligns across 9 bases. The V gene's germline CDR1 is MNHEY and CDR2 SMNVEV (reference sequence). Trimming cost V 3 bases and J 8 bases; bases outside gene matches: 11. The CDR3 sequence is 16 residues long. CDR3: CASSFSRWTGVDEQFF. CDR3 DNA: TGTGCCAGCAGTTTTTCTCGTTGGACAGGGGTCGATGAGCAGTTCTTC.